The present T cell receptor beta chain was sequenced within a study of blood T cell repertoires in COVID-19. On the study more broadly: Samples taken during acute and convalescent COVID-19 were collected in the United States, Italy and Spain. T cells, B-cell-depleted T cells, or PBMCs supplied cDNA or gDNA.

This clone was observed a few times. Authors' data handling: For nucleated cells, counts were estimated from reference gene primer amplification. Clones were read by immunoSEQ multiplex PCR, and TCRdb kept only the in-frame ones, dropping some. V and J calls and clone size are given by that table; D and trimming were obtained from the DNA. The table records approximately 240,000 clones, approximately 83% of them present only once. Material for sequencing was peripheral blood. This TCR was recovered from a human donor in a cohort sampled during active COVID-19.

The CDR3 coding sequence is TGTGCCAGCTCACTTTCCGTTCGGACAGGGTACGAAAAACTGTTTTTT. Protein: CASSLSVRTGYEKLFF. The rearrangement links TRBV18 to TRBJ1-4; 8 positions agree with TRBD1. The CDR3 contains 16 residues. Germline CDR1 KGHSH, CDR2 LQKENI. J lost 8 bases, V lost 4 bases, and 12 bases had no gene match.